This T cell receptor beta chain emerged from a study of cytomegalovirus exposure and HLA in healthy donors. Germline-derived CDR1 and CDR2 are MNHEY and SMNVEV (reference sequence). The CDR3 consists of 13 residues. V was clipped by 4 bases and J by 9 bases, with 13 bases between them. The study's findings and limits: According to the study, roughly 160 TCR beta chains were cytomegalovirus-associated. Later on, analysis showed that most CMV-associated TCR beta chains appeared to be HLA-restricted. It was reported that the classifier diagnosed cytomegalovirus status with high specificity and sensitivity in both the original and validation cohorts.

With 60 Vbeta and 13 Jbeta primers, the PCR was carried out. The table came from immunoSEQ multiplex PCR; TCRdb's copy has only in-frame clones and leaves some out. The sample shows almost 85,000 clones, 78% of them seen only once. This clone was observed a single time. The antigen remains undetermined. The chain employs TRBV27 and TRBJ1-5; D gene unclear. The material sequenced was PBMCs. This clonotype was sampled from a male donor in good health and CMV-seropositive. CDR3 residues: CASSYSTLGPQHF. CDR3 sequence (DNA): TGTGCCAGCAGTTACAGTACTCTGGGGCCCCAGCATTTT.